This T cell receptor (beta chain) was documented in a study of blood T cells in healthy people across ages. Study in general: Per two T cells, template switching captured roughly one barcoded beta molecule. Findings and caveats of the study: Strongly correlated with naive T cell percentage was TCR beta diversity.

In germline, CDR1 is KGHDR, CDR2 SFDVKD. V shed 2 bases, J shed 3 bases, and the junction held 8 bases outside the gene matches. There are 17 residues in the CDR3. With regard to this clonotype: Its target is not known.

With a J-beta primer mix and a sample-barcoded 5' primer, a second PCR ran roughly 6 to 11 cycles. TCRdb reanalysed the 5' RACE reads using MiXCR and keeps one entry per CDR3 protein. The sample shows 1.8 million or so distinct CDR3 sequences, about two fifths of them seen only once. V and J are TRBV24-1 and TRBJ2-3; 9 bases align to TRBD2. The sequenced sample was blood. The TCR comes from a human donor in good health. The CDR3: CATSDWGSGGDTDTQYF. CDR3 in DNA: TGTGCCACCAGTGATTGGGGTAGCGGGGGAGATACAGATACGCAGTATTTT.